This note documents a single T cell receptor (beta chain) sequence. The V gene's germline CDR1 is KGHDR and CDR2 SFDVKD. The CDR3 covers 15 residues. With 5 bases clipped from V and 5 bases from J, the junction kept 7 bases outside the gene matches. The sample belongs to a study of CD8 T cells in Susac syndrome. After extraction with the RNeasy kit, 0.5 to 1 ug of the RNA was reverse transcribed using random hexamers. Via MiXCR, TCRdb re-called the immunoSEQ multiplex PCR reads, giving one row per CDR3 protein. In the table there are approximately 210,000 distinct CDR3 sequences, less than 95% of which are singletons.

This sequence was found in a human donor with Susac syndrome. The J gene is TRBJ2-5, the V gene TRBV24-1, with 10 positions matching TRBD1. The sequenced sample was CD4+ T cells from PBMCs. The chain's CDR3 is CATSAMTGGAETQYF. CDR3 bases: TGTGCCACCAGTGCCATGACAGGGGGCGCTGAGACCCAGTACTTC.